Described below is a single T cell receptor beta chain sequence and its context. The target of this receptor is not known. No quality values exist for individual bases; no much larger clone is one base distant. These data originate in a study of cytomegalovirus exposure and HLA in healthy donors (dated by TCRdb to about 2017). Turning to the overall study: An earlier analysis of 587 of the donors reported 250 to 300 Gb of sequence data and 100 million to 140 million unique TCR beta sequences from some 180 million T cells. Approximately 310 gigabases of sequencing data and 78 million or so unique TCR sequences were included in an early release covering around 600 HLA-typed donors. Every discovery cohort repertoire had been produced on one sequencing platform. A later analysis re-analyzed previously published TCR beta repertoires from about 600 donors and added high-resolution HLA genotyping to study TCR occurrence patterns. HLA typing included class I and class II loci at four-digit resolution. Donor age, sex, ethnicity and CMV serostatus were compiled alongside the repertoire data. To predict cytomegalovirus infection status, the study brought together high-throughput TCR immunosequencing, statistical association of individual TCRs with disease status, and machine learning. Of the 350 to 450 genotyped donors, 65% to 90% fell in the genetic ancestry cluster associated with self-reported Caucasian donors. The number of typed donors differed by locus: about 620-640 for A, B, C, DRB1 and DQB1; some 500 for DQA1; over 600 for DPA1; and some 450 for DPB1. A later genetic analysis took genome-wide SNP genotypes for about three fifths of the 666 donors and used that subset as a discovery cohort. Along with the approximately 670-subject first cohort, a separate validation cohort of roughly 110 different subjects was used. Several DR-DQ haplotypes were handled as single units for association and clustering because linkage in the cohort was strong. On average, roughly 250,000 unique TCR beta nucleotide sequences were sequenced per donor among 398 genotyped donors of the cohort, with roughly 18% of those sequences being non-productive. To decide whether each TCR beta V gene segment behaved as functional or pseudogenic, an earlier analysis of some 600 of the donors relied on high-throughput TCR beta sequencing. The study used immunosequencing to profile the T cell repertoires of several hundred subjects and linked those repertoires to cytomegalovirus serostatus. The later analysis used no new phenotypic data to find candidate immune exposures, relying instead on TCR beta sequences and their occurrence across donors. The study aimed to test whether signatures of past pathogen exposure could be identified by cataloging public T cell receptors. Findings and caveats that apply to the study as a whole: At a false discovery rate of 0.05, a later analysis linked 15,000 to 20,000 TCR beta sequences to specific HLA alleles. In a later analysis, HLA-associated TCR beta chains showed more clonal expansion and lower generation probabilities than non-associated chains that were equally common. Most CMV-associated TCR beta chains appeared to be HLA-restricted in a later analysis, and the HLA associations seemed to be driven largely by CMV exposure. The presence/absence analyses assumed that sequencing depth was roughly uniform across donors, and that assumption may not be true. The sequencing pipeline was judged likely to have produced a cluster of highly shared sequence variants as a technical artifact. According to the authors, the approach could potentially be generalized to other disease states and immunological phenotypes. A few of the identified cytomegalovirus-associated TCR beta chains were confirmed in vitro to be specific for cytomegalovirus antigens. Several of the top co-occurrence clusters appeared to be linked to parvovirus B19, influenza, CMV and Epstein-Barr virus, according to a later analysis. In an earlier analysis of some 540 of the donors, most TCR beta V segments appeared in productive rearrangements about 90% or about 30% of the time, broadly matching IMGT annotations. Most TCR sequences were seen in very few donors, while some public TCRs were found in many individuals. Only TCR beta chains were sequenced in this cohort, and the absence of alpha or paired-chain data limited detectable features. A later genetic analysis reported fewer N-insertions in productive TCRs among donors in an Asian-associated ancestry cluster than the 666-donor mean. A later analysis found that TCR association rates varied across HLA loci, with DRB1 alleles showing the most associated TCRs and HLA-C alleles the fewest. Assigning TCR associations to individual alleles was difficult when HLA alleles, especially DR and DQ, strongly co-occurred. The earlier analysis of approximately 590 of the donors excluded 15 to 20 rarely observed V segments, including chromosome 9 orphons, because counts were too low. In a later genetic analysis, a missense DCLRE1C variant was associated with V-gene and J-gene trimming of TCR beta chains, and the association was replicated in an independent cohort. Immune exposure information for the cohort was limited to CMV serostatus. The classifier was reported to diagnose cytomegalovirus status with high specificity and sensitivity in both the original cohort and the validation cohort. Linkage disequilibrium might explain the correlated functional status among segregating V segments, but an unknown experimental factor could not be excluded. The study gave a list of under 200 TCR beta chains associated with cytomegalovirus. Because the 87-base-pair reads could not distinguish some IMGT-functional V segments, including TRBV6-2 and TRBV6-3, those segments were excluded. A further reported finding was that TCR beta sequences accurately predicted the HLA-A and HLA-B alleles for most subjects in the first cohort. HLA typing was unavailable for some donors at each locus, so association tests used only the typed subset.

The cohort was made up of under 800 healthy bone marrow donors. All cohort members were sampled while nominally healthy, although unrecorded immune exposures were likely present. The donor was CMV seropositive and was included in the group of 250 to 300 seropositive cohort members. Each donor provided a peripheral blood sample, and peripheral blood mononuclear cells were used for TCR beta sequencing. The Qiagen DNeasy Blood Extraction Kit was used to extract genomic DNA from the blood cell samples. The library was built by means of the immunoSEQ multiplex PCR assay. For the multiplex PCR, a mixture combining 60 forward primers for TCR Vbeta segments and 13 reverse primers for TCR Jbeta segments was used. Amplification of the CDR3 region of rearranged TCR beta genes was performed with a multiplex PCR assay on genomic DNA. The amplified TCR beta libraries were sequenced on the Illumina HiSeq System as 87-base-pair reads. The paper's data handling went like this. A later analysis counted some 80 million unique TCR beta chains across the roughly 700 repertoires, and 10 million to 12 million of these chains were shared by at least two donors. Raw reads were error-corrected and collapsed into unique sequences with a nearest-neighbor algorithm that merged closely related sequences to remove PCR and sequencing errors. To assign V, D and J gene segments, CDR3 sequences were aligned to IMGT reference sequences. For a sequence to be retained, at least a six-nucleotide match to both a V gene segment and a J gene segment was required. A rearrangement counted as productive if the CDR3 had no stop codons and remained in frame with V and J, and every other rearrangement counted as non-productive. Following IMGT convention, CDR3 was defined as the stretch from the second conserved V-encoded cysteine to the conserved J-encoded phenylalanine. The earlier analysis of a few hundred of the donors excluded sequences that lacked an unambiguous match to a single V gene segment. In an earlier analysis of 587 of the donors, a V segment was called functional when productive rearrangements were above 56.7%, and segregating when the standard deviation between donors exceeded 5%. A statistical classification framework was built to diagnose cytomegalovirus status from the catalog of TCR beta chain sequences. In a later analysis, TCR nucleotide sequences were compared against IMGT/GENE-DB human TR gene sequences so that V and J genes could be assigned. The TCRdist pipeline was used in a later analysis to assign CDR3 sequences and most-parsimonious VDJ recombination scenarios. In a later analysis, every TCR beta chain was defined by the combination of its CDR3 amino acid sequence and its V-gene family, and reads without a unique V-gene family were dropped. A later analysis removed 500 to 600 highly shared, low-generation-probability nucleotide sequences to deal with suspected cross-contamination and a sequencing artifact. For each public chain, a later analysis derived a clonal expansion index from normalized ranks of inferred template counts within each repertoire. In a later analysis, generation probabilities were computed using a VDJ recombination model fitted to out-of-frame rearrangements, and the results were checked against IGoR. Hypergeometric tests were used in a later analysis to score TCR-TCR, TCR-HLA and TCR-CMV co-occurrence, with a repertoire-size bias correction applied to the TCR pairs. A later analysis estimated false discovery rates by permuting HLA or CMV assignments 20 times. In a later analysis, co-occurring TCRs were grouped using DBSCAN, with TCRdist sequence similarity added in when clustering inside HLA-allele-positive subsets. Repertoires with fewer than 30,000 or more than 120,000 public chains, plus five repertoires with anomalous nucleotide sharing, were excluded from co-occurrence clustering. What TCRdb holds here is the immuneACCESS table cut down to in-frame rearrangements. Part of the clones is not present; checked against another copy, under half of the missing clones reflect an unresolved V gene, and the others are unexplained. D and trimming come from the DNA, and the V and J calls and clone size come from that table. This sample gives about 120,000 clones in total; approximately 80% of them show up just once. Approximately 11% of the sample lies in the top ten.

The CDR3 contains 14 residues, cysteine and phenylalanine counted. Left in the record is the CDR3 DNA by itself, 42 bases read in frame from the first base. The sample consisted of PBMCs. This chain joins TRBV21-1 to TRBJ1-2; TRBD1, the table's D call, was not compared with the DNA. TRBV21-1 is a pseudogene segment. The TCR originated in a man in his forties in good health and CMV-seropositive. Read as DNA, the sequence is TGTGCCAGCAGCAAAGTAAGAGGGGGCTTGGGCTACACCTTC. Translated, this gives CASSKVRGGLGYTF.